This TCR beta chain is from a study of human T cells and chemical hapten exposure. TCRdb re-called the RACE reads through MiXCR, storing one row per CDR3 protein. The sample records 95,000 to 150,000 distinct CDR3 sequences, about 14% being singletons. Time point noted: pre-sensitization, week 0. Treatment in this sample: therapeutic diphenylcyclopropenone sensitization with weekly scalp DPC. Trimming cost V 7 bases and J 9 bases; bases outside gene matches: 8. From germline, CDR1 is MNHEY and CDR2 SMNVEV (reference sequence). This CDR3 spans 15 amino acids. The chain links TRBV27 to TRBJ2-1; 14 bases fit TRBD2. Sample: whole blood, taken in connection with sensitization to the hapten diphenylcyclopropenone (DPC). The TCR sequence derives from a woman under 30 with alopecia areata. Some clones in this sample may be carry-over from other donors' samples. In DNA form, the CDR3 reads TGTGCCAGCACCTTAGGGACTAGCGGGGGCGGTGAGCAGTTCTTC. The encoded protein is CASTLGTSGGGEQFF.